This T cell receptor beta chain was recovered during a study of T cells expressing NK-cell markers. Across the whole study: Sequenced donors, eight in total, included seven who were HCMV-seropositive and one who was seronegative.

As for this clonotype: Its cognate antigen is unknown.

Making the TCR beta cDNA relied on 5'RACE template switching with UMIs. TCRdb re-called the 5' RACE reads and gives one entry per CDR3 protein, without DNA. Its table lists approximately 380,000 distinct CDR3 sequences. The CDR3 has 12 residues. Germline V gene lookup returns CDR1 SQVTM and CDR2 ANQGSEA. General study points: In several donors, these clonotypes also led the CD3+CD56-NKG2C+ fraction. Dominant NKG2C+ clonotypes accounted for roughly 1.0-7.0% of CD8+ T cells in 5 to 7 donors.

This clonotype originated in a man aged 18 to 69 in good health. The rearrangement joins TRBV29-1 to TRBJ2-5. The material sequenced was blood T cells: a sorted CD56 or NKG2C T cell subset, CD4+ or CD8+ T cells, or bulk PBMC T cells (not recorded which). The CDR3 sequence is CSVSMAKETQYF.